Listed below are T cell receptor beta chains from one sample, sequenced in a study of response to subunit inactivated influenza vaccine. TCRdb reprocessed the RT-PCR reads with MiXCR, giving one entry per CDR3 protein. The table includes around 570,000 distinct CDR3 sequences, about 10% detected once. This sample also belongs to another study, concerning T cells expressing NK-cell markers.

Sequenced material: PBMCs from blood, taken on the day of vaccination. These TCRs come from a man aged 45 to 65 who received an inactivated influenza vaccine. CDR3s include the opening cysteine and the closing phenylalanine or tryptophan. The order of the fields is CDR3 DNA, CDR3 protein, J gene, D gene, V gene, clone size. A D gene is named only where the DNA matches it firmly. Clone size, where shown, is once, few, many, or a class for clones that have expanded.

DNA: TGTGCCAGCAGTTCTCCCAAATGGGACTATGGCTACACCTTC; CDR3: CASSSPKWDYGYTF; J: TRBJ1-2; D: NA; V: TRBV6-5; size: NA
DNA: TGCGCCAGCAGCCAAGATTTCCCGGGGGGTGGGGAGGGTGAGCAGTTCTTC; CDR3: CASSQDFPGGGEGEQFF; J: TRBJ2-1; D: TRBD2; V: TRBV4-3; size: NA
DNA: TGTGCCAGCACTAGCGGTAGCGGGATGTCCTACGAGCAGTACTTC; CDR3: CASTSGSGMSYEQYF; J: TRBJ2-7; D: TRBD2; V: TRBV6-1; size: NA
DNA: TGCGCCAGCAGCTTGGGGTTCGGCCAAGAGACCCAGTACTTC; CDR3: CASSLGFGQETQYF; J: TRBJ2-5; D: NA; V: TRBV5-1; size: few
DNA: TGCGCCAGCAGCTTGTATCAGGGGGATAACGAGCAGTACTTC; CDR3: CASSLYQGDNEQYF; J: TRBJ2-7; D: TRBD1; V: TRBV5-1; size: NA
DNA: TGTGCCAGCAGCTCAGTGGGGCGGAGCTCCTATAATTCACCCCTCCACTTT; CDR3: CASSSVGRSSYNSPLHF; J: TRBJ1-6; D: NA; V: TRBV7-2; size: NA
DNA: TGCAGTGCTAGAGATAGGACTAGCGGGAGTCGCTACAATGAGCAGTTCTTC; CDR3: CSARDRTSGSRYNEQFF; J: TRBJ2-1; D: TRBD2; V: TRBV20-1; size: NA
DNA: TGTGCCAGCAGTTTATGGGGCGATGAGCAGTTCTTC; CDR3: CASSLWGDEQFF; J: TRBJ2-1; D: NA; V: TRBV12-3/TRBV12-4; size: few
DNA: TGCGCCAGCAGCTCACCTCAGGGGTTTGCCCACGAGCAGTACTTC; CDR3: CASSSPQGFAHEQYF; J: TRBJ2-7; D: NA; V: TRBV5-1; size: many
DNA: TGTGCCACCAGTGATGAATCACCCCTCCACTTT; CDR3: CATSDESPLHF; J: TRBJ1-6; D: NA; V: TRBV24-1; size: few
DNA: TGTGCCAGCAGCCAAGTCACTTCAACAGGCTTTAATGAAAAACTGTTTTTT; CDR3: CASSQVTSTGFNEKLFF; J: TRBJ1-4; D: NA; V: TRBV4-2; size: NA
DNA: TGTGCCAGCAGCTTAGCCACACTAGCGGGGGGTTGGAATGAGCAGTTCTTC; CDR3: CASSLATLAGGWNEQFF; J: TRBJ2-1; D: TRBD2; V: TRBV7-8; size: many
DNA: TGCAGCGTTGAACGCCTAGCGGGACAAGAGACCCAGTACTTC; CDR3: CSVERLAGQETQYF; J: TRBJ2-5; D: TRBD2; V: TRBV29-1; size: many
DNA: TGCGCCAGCAGCCAAGAGGGAGTGCGGGCGACAATCTACGAGCAGTACTTC; CDR3: CASSQEGVRATIYEQYF; J: TRBJ2-7; D: NA; V: TRBV4-3; size: many
DNA: TGCAGTGCAGGACAGGGGGCGGGTCAGCCCCAGCATTTT; CDR3: CSAGQGAGQPQHF; J: TRBJ1-5; D: TRBD1; V: TRBV20-1; size: few
DNA: TGCACCAGCAGCGCTTTCGGGGGGCGCGACGGGGAGCTGTTTTTT; CDR3: CTSSAFGGRDGELFF; J: TRBJ2-2; D: NA; V: TRBV5-1; size: NA
DNA: TGTGCCAGCAGCTTAATGGGCGGGAGGGCCGGTGGCACAGATACGCAGTATTTT; CDR3: CASSLMGGRAGGTDTQYF; J: TRBJ2-3; D: TRBD2; V: TRBV11-1; size: few
DNA: TGTGCCAGCTCACTAGAAGCTCAGGGGACTGGGGCCAACGTCCTGACTTTC; CDR3: CASSLEAQGTGANVLTF; J: TRBJ2-6; D: NA; V: TRBV18; size: few
DNA: TGTGCCGCCAAGGGGCTAAAGTCTGGTGAGCAGTTCTTC; CDR3: CAAKGLKSGEQFF; J: TRBJ2-1; D: NA; V: TRBV10-3; size: many
DNA: TGCAGTGCTAGTACAGGGAGCAGCCCTAGCACAGATACGCAGTATTTT; CDR3: CSASTGSSPSTDTQYF; J: TRBJ2-3; D: NA; V: TRBV20-1; size: few